This is a list of T cell receptor beta chains from one sample in a study of T cell repertoires in cytomegalovirus infection. TCRdb itself ran the reads through MiXCR, one entry per CDR3 protein. Among 650,000 to 850,000 distinct CDR3 sequences listed, 25% to 35% were seen once. Their recognized antigens are unknown. Here the sequenced sample was cultured CD8+ T cells from PBMCs, taken from culture after CMV antigen stimulation. The receptors derive from a human donor in good health (CMV status not recorded). Some clones in this sample may be carry-over from other donors' samples. CDR3s include the opening cysteine and the closing phenylalanine or tryptophan. A D gene is named only where the DNA matches it firmly. Some rows mark clone size as missing; the rest say once, few, many or name a class of expanded clone.

J gene,clone size,D gene,V gene,CDR3 length,CDR3 DNA,CDR3 protein
TRBJ1-5,few,.,TRBV18,15,TGTGCCAGCTCACGTGGGCCAGGGGGCAATCAGCCCCAGCATTTT,CASSRGPGGNQPQHF
TRBJ2-7,.,.,TRBV7-4,12,TGTGTCAGCAGCTTAAGAGGGACCGAGCAGTACTTC,CVSSLRGTEQYF
TRBJ1-1,.,.,TRBV9,14,TGTGCCAGCAGCGCCTCAGACAGAAACACTGAAGCTTTCTTT,CASSASDRNTEAFF
TRBJ2-1,.,TRBD2,TRBV10-2,15,TGCGCCACCTCAGAGCGGGGGGGCGACTACAATGAGCAGTTCTTC,CATSERGGDYNEQFF
TRBJ2-1,.,.,TRBV9,14,TGTGCCAGCAGCGTCCCCGGACTTGACAATGAGCAGTTCTTC,CASSVPGLDNEQFF
TRBJ2-3,.,.,TRBV18,17,TGTGCCAGCTCTCTCGGCCTACTAGCGGCGGGACAGGATACGCAGTATTTT,CASSLGLLAAGQDTQYF
TRBJ2-2,.,.,TRBV11-3,15,TGTGCCAGCAGATCGAAGGGCCATGCGGCCGGGGAGCTGTTTTTT,CASRSKGHAAGELFF
TRBJ1-1,.,.,TRBV6-6,11,TGTGCCAGCGACGGGAACACTGAAGCTTTCTTT,CASDGNTEAFF
TRBJ1-5,.,TRBD1,TRBV24-1,15,TGTGCCACCAGTGACCCAGACAGGGGCCATCAGCCCCAGCATTTT,CATSDPDRGHQPQHF
TRBJ2-5,.,TRBD2,TRBV27,15,TGTGCCAGCAGTCAACCGGGACTACCCCAAGAGACCCAGTACTTC,CASSQPGLPQETQYF
TRBJ2-1,.,.,TRBV6-2/TRBV6-3,15,TGTGCCAGCATCAAAGGGGGGGCCTCGGGGAATGAGCAGTTCTTC,CASIKGGASGNEQFF
TRBJ2-1,.,.,TRBV28,14,TGTGCCAGCAGTCGCTCAGGATTCTACAATGAGCAGTTCTTC,CASSRSGFYNEQFF
TRBJ1-2,.,.,TRBV7-6,15,TGTGCCAGCAGCTTATCGCGCAAGGGCCCTCAAGGATGGACTTTC,CASSLSRKGPQGWTF
TRBJ2-1,.,TRBD1,TRBV25-1,16,TGTGCCAGCAGTGAATATTTTCCGACAGGGGACAATGAGCAGTTCTTC,CASSEYFPTGDNEQFF
TRBJ2-7,.,.,TRBV2,13,TGTGCCGGGACCGGGACATTACCCTACGAGCAGTACTTC,CAGTGTLPYEQYF
TRBJ1-1,few,.,TRBV27,14,TGTGCCAGCAGTTTTGGGGCCGGGAACACTGAAGCTTTCTTT,CASSFGAGNTEAFF
TRBJ2-5,.,TRBD2,TRBV7-9,20,TGTGCCAGCAGCTTCCCGGGACTAGCGGGGGGGCCGTTCCAGTTCGAGACCCAGTACTTC,CASSFPGLAGGPFQFETQYF
TRBJ2-2,.,TRBD2,TRBV14,15,TGTGCCAGCAGCACGACTAGCGGGGGCACCGGGGAGCTGTTTTTT,CASSTTSGGTGELFF
TRBJ2-3,many,.,TRBV7-8,15,TGTGCCAGCAGCTTAGTGGGACCTTCCACAGATACGCAGTATTTT,CASSLVGPSTDTQYF
TRBJ1-1,few,.,TRBV19,13,TGTGCCAGTAGTATTAGGCCCTCGGGTGAAGCTTTCTTT,CASSIRPSGEAFF
TRBJ2-1,.,.,TRBV4-1,13,TGCGCCAGCAGCTTTCGGGGACACAATGAGCAGTTCTTC,CASSFRGHNEQFF
TRBJ1-1,once,.,TRBV4-1,18,TGCGCCAGCAGCCAGGGGCCCATACAGGCCCTGACCGGCACTGAAGCTTTCTTT,CASSQGPIQALTGTEAFF
TRBJ1-2,.,TRBD1,TRBV25-1,19,TGTGCCAGCAGTGAGCGCCGAGAGGGACAGAAACCCCCTAACTATGGCTACACCTTC,CASSERREGQKPPNYGYTF
TRBJ1-4,few,.,TRBV7-9,17,TGTGCCAGCAGCTTAGACCCCCGGGACACCACTAATGAAAAACTGTTTTTT,CASSLDPRDTTNEKLFF
TRBJ2-7,.,.,TRBV27,13,TGTGCCAGCAGGCTTACAGACTCCTACGAGCAGTACTTC,CASRLTDSYEQYF
TRBJ2-5,.,TRBD2,TRBV5-1,18,TGCGCCAGCAGCCCTGAAGTCCTTCTAGCGGGGATTAGAGAGACCCAGTACTTC,CASSPEVLLAGIRETQYF
TRBJ1-1,few,.,TRBV19,12,TGTGCCACTGGGGGGTCGGGCACTGAAGCTTTCTTT,CATGGSGTEAFF
TRBJ2-5,.,.,TRBV12-3/TRBV12-4,14,TGTGCCAGCACCTCCGGACTGTCCCAAGAGACCCAGTACTTC,CASTSGLSQETQYF
TRBJ2-1,.,.,TRBV20-1,14,TGCAGTGCTAGACGCAGCTACTCCTACAATGAGCAGTTCTTC,CSARRSYSYNEQFF
TRBJ1-6,few,.,TRBV28,15,TGTGCCAGCAGTTCCGACAGGACCTATAATTCACCCCTCCACTTT,CASSSDRTYNSPLHF
TRBJ1-6,many,TRBD1,TRBV2,17,TGTGCCAGCAGCGGGACAGCGGTACCCTTTTATAATTCACCCCTCCACTTT,CASSGTAVPFYNSPLHF
TRBJ2-5,.,.,TRBV7-6,14,TGTGCCAGCAGCTTAATAGCGGCCCAAGAGACCCAGTACTTC,CASSLIAAQETQYF
TRBJ1-2,.,.,TRBV25-1,15,TGTGCCAGCAGTGAATACTTAGGGGAAAACTATGGCTACACCTTC,CASSEYLGENYGYTF
TRBJ2-7,many,.,TRBV6-1,15,TGTGCCAGCAGTGACCACTTCCGACAGTCCTACGAGCAGTACTTC,CASSDHFRQSYEQYF
TRBJ1-2,few,TRBD1,TRBV25-1,11,TGTGCCAGCAGTCTGACAGGGCTTCACACCTTC,CASSLTGLHTF
TRBJ2-5,few,TRBD2,TRBV7-9,16,TGTGCCAGCAGCCCTGGGACTAGCCGTCCGTTGGAGACCCAGTACTTC,CASSPGTSRPLETQYF
TRBJ2-2,many,.,TRBV7-2,14,TGTGCCAGCAGCACTCACGACAGTTCCGGGGAGCTGTTTTTT,CASSTHDSSGELFF
TRBJ2-5,.,TRBD2,TRBV27,19,TGTGCCAGCAGTTCCCCCCTAGCGGGGGGGCCGGGGGAAAGAGAGACCCAGTACTTC,CASSSPLAGGPGERETQYF
TRBJ1-1,.,.,TRBV7-2,11,TGTGCCAGCAGCCCGGTTGTTGAAGCTTTCTTT,CASSPVVEAFF
TRBJ2-7,.,.,TRBV12-5,9,TGTGCTAGCTTCTACGAGCAGTACTTC,CASFYEQYF
TRBJ1-6,.,.,TRBV7-2,16,TGTGCCAGCAGCTTAGCGCCGGAGGATTATAATTCACCCCTCCACTTT,CASSLAPEDYNSPLHF
TRBJ1-1,.,.,TRBV9,15,TGTGCCAGCAGCGTAGCTTGGGGAGGGAACACTGAAGCTTTCTTT,CASSVAWGGNTEAFF
TRBJ1-2,.,.,TRBV20-1,19,TGCAGTGCTAGGGGGTCAGGCCATACCGTTTTGCCTCCTAACTATGGCTACACCTTC,CSARGSGHTVLPPNYGYTF
TRBJ1-2,many,TRBD1,TRBV18,13,TGTGCCAGCTCAACCGGGACAGCCTATGGCTACACCTTC,CASSTGTAYGYTF
TRBJ1-6,few,.,TRBV4-3,14,TGCGCCAGCAGCCAAGAGGGGGGAAATTCACCCCTCCACTTT,CASSQEGGNSPLHF
TRBJ2-5,few,.,TRBV18,12,TGTGCCAGCTCAAAGGTTCAAGAGACCCAGTACTTC,CASSKVQETQYF
TRBJ2-5,many,TRBD2,TRBV5-4,15,TGTGCCAGCAGCTGGACTAGCGGGGTCCAAGAGACCCAGTACTTC,CASSWTSGVQETQYF
TRBJ2-7,few,.,TRBV27,14,TGTGCCAGCAGTTTGAGCGAGGGGGTCTACGAGCAGTACTTC,CASSLSEGVYEQYF
TRBJ1-1,many,.,TRBV7-2,11,TGTGCCAGCAGCTTAGGTGGGAGGGCTTTCTTT,CASSLGGRAFF
TRBJ2-5,few,TRBD1,TRBV7-6,16,TGTGCCAGCAGCTACTACCGGGACAGGGGATTTGAGACCCAGTACTTC,CASSYYRDRGFETQYF
TRBJ2-3,once,.,TRBV24-1,15,TGTGCCACCAGTGATTTTAATCGACAGCCAGGTACGCAGTATTTT,CATSDFNRQPGTQYF
TRBJ1-2,many,.,TRBV7-2,15,TGTGCCAGCAGCCCACTAGAGGGTCTGAGCTATGGCTACACCTTC,CASSPLEGLSYGYTF
TRBJ1-3,.,.,TRBV14,14,TGTGCCGGGAGAAGAGTAGGGTCTGGAAACACCATATATTTT,CAGRRVGSGNTIYF
TRBJ1-2,few,.,TRBV27,14,TGTGCCAGCAGTTTCGGGACATCCAACTATGGCTACACCTTC,CASSFGTSNYGYTF
TRBJ2-1,few,TRBD2,TRBV12-3/TRBV12-4,13,TGTGCCAGCACAGCGGGGGGTTACGGTGAGCAGTTCTTC,CASTAGGYGEQFF